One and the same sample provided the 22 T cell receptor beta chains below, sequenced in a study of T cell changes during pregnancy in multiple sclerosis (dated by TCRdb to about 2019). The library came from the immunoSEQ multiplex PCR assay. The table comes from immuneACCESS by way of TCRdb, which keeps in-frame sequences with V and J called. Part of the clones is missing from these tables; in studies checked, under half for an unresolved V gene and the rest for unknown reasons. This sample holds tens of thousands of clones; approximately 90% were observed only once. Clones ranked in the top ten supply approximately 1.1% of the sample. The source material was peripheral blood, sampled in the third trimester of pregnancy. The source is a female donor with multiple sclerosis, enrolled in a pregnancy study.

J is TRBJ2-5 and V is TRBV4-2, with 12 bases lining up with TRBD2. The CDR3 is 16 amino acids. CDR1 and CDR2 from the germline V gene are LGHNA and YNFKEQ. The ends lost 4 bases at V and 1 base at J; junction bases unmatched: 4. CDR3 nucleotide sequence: TGTGCCAGCAGCCTACGGACTAGCGGGACCCAAGAGACCCAGTACTTC. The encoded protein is CASSLRTSGTQETQYF.

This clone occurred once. The CDR3 sequence is CASSLSFGAHEQFF. The DNA of the CDR3 is TGCGCCAGCAGCTTGAGTTTTGGGGCCCATGAGCAGTTCTTC. This chain connects TRBV5-1 to TRBJ2-1, with D tentatively TRBD1 (5 bases). From germline, CDR1 is SGHRS and CDR2 YFSETQ. The CDR3 covers 14 residues. Trimming shortened V by 1 base and J by 8 bases, and 13 bases separated the two germline ends.

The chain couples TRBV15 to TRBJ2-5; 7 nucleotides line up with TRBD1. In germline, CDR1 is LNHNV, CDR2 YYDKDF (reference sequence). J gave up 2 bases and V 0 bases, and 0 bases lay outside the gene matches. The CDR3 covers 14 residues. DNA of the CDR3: TGTGCCACCAGCAGAGACAGGGGGCAAGAGACCCAGTACTTC. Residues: CATSRDRGQETQYF.

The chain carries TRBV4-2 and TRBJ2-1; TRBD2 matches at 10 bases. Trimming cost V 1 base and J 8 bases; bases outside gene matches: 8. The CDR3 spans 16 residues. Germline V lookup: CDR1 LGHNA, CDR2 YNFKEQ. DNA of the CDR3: TGTGCCAGCAGCCAAGTGGGAGCGGGAGGGCCACATGAGCAGTTCTTC. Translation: CASSQVGAGGPHEQFF.

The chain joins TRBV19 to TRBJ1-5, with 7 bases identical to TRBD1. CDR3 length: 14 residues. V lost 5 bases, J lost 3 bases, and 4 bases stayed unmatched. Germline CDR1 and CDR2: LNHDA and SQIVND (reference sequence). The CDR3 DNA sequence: TGTGCCAGTAGTGACAGGGATTACAATCAGCCCCAGCATTTT. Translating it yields CASSDRDYNQPQHF. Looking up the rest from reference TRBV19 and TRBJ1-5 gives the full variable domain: DGGITQSPKYLFRKEGQNVTLSCEQNLNHDAMYWYRQDPGQGLRLIYYSQIVNDFQKGDIAEGYSVSREKKESFPLTVTSAQKNPTAFYLCASSDRDYNQPQHFGDGTRLSIL.

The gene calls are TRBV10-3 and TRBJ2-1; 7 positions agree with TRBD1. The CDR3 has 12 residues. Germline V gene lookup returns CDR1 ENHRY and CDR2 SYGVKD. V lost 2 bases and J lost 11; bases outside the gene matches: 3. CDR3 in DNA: TGTGCCATCAGTGAGGCGGACAGGAAGCAGTTCTTC. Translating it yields CAISEADRKQFF.

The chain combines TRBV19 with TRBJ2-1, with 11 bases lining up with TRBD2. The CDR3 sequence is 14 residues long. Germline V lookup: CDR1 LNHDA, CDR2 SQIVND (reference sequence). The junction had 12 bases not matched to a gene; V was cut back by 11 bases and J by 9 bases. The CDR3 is CAANRLAGLVEQFF. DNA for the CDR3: TGTGCCGCAAACCGACTAGCGGGATTGGTTGAGCAGTTCTTC.

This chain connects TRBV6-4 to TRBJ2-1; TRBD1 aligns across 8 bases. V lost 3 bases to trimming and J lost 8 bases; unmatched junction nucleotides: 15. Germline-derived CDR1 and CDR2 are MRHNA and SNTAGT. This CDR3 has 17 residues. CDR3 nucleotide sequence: TGTGCCAGCAGTGAACTGGCGAGGACAGGGTTGTTTGATGAGCAGTTCTTC. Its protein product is CASSELARTGLFDEQFF.

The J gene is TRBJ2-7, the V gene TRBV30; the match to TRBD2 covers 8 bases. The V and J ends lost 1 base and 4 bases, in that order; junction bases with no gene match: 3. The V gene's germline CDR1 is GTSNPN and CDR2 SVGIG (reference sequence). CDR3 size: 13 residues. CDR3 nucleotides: TGTGCCTGGAGTGCCGGGAGGGAGTACGAGCAGTACTTC. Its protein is CAWSAGREYEQYF.

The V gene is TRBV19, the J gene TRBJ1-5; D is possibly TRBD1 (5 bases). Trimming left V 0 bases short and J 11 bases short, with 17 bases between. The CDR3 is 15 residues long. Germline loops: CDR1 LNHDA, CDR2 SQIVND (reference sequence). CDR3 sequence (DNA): TGTGCCAGTAGTATAGACCCCGGGGGATTGGGGTCCCAGCATTTT. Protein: CASSIDPGGLGSQHF.

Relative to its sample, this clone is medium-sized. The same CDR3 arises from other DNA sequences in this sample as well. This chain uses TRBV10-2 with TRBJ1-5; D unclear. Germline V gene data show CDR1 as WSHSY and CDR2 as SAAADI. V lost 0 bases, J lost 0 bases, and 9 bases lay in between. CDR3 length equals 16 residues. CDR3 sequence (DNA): TGCGCCAGCAGTGAGTCCCCCGGGAATAGCAATCAGCCCCAGCATTTT. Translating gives CASSESPGNSNQPQHF.

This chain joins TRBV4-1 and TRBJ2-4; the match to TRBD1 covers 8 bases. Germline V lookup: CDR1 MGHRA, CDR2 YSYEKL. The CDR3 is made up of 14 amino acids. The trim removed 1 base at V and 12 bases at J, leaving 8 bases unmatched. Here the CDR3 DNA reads TGCGCCAGCAGCCAAGGAGGGACAGGAGGCCATCAGTACTTC. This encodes CASSQGGTGGHQYF.

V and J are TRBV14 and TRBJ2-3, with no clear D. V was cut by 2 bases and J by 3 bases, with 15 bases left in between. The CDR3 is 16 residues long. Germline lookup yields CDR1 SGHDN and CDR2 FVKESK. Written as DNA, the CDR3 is TGTGCCAGCAGCCAATTTGGCGGCCCGAGGACAGATACGCAGTATTTT. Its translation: CASSQFGGPRTDTQYF.

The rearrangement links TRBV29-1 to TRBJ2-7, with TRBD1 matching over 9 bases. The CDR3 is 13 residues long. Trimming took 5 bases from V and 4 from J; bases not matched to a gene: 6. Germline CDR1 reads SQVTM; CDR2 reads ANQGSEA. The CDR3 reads CSVLQGAPYEQYF. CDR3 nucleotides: TGCAGCGTTCTACAGGGGGCCCCATACGAGCAGTACTTC.

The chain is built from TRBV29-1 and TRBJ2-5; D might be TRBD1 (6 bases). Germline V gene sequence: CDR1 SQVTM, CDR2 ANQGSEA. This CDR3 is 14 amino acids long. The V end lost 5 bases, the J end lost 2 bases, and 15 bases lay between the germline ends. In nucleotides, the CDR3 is TGCAGCGTTACCAAGACAGGTTTACAAGAGACCCAGTACTTC. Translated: CSVTKTGLQETQYF.

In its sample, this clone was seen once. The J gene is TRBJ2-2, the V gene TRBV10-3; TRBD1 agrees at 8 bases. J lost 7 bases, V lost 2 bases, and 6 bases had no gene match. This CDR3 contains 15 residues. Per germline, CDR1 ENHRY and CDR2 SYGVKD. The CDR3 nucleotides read TGTGCCATCAGTGAGCAGGGGGCTGGCGGCGGGGAGCTGTTTTTT. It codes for CAISEQGAGGGELFF.

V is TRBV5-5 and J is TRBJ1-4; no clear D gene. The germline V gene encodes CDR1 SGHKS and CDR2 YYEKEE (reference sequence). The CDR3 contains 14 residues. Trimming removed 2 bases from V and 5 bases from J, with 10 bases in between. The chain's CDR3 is CASSLPGINEKLFF. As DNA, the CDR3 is TGTGCCAGCAGCTTACCGGGGATAAATGAAAAACTGTTTTTT.

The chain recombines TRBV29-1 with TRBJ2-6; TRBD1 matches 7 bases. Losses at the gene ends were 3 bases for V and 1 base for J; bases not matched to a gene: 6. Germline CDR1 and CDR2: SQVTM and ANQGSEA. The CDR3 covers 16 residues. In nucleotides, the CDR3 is TGCAGCGTTGAGGGCAGGGGGTGGTCTGGGGCCAACGTCCTGACTTTC. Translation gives CSVEGRGWSGANVLTF.

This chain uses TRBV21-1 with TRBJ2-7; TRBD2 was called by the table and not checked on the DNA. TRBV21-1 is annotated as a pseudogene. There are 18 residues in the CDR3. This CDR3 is CASPSGSSIFLGSYEQYF. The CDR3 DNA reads TGTGCCAGTCCTAGCGGGAGCTCTATTTTTTTAGGCTCCTACGAGCAGTACTTC.

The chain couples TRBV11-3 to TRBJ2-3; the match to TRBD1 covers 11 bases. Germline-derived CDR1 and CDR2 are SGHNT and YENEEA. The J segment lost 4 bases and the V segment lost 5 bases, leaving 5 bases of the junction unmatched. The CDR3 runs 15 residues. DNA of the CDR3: TGTGCCAGCAGCCCGGGACAGGGGGTGTCAGATACGCAGTATTTT. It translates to CASSPGQGVSDTQYF.

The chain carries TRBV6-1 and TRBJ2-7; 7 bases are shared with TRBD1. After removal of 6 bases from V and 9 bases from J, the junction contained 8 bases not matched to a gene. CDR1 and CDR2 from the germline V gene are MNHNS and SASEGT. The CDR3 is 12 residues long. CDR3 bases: TGTGCCAGCAGAAACGACAGGGACGGGCAGTACTTC. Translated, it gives CASRNDRDGQYF.

The CDR3 loop reads CAWRDRAGEKLFF. The CDR3 region has the DNA TGTGCCTGGAGGGACAGGGCTGGAGAAAAACTGTTTTTT. This chain joins TRBV30 and TRBJ1-4; 8 bases are a match to TRBD1. The CDR3 loop spans 13 amino acids. V lost 3 bases to trimming and J lost 8 bases; unmatched junction nucleotides: 5. Germline V gives CDR1 GTSNPN, CDR2 SVGIG (reference sequence).